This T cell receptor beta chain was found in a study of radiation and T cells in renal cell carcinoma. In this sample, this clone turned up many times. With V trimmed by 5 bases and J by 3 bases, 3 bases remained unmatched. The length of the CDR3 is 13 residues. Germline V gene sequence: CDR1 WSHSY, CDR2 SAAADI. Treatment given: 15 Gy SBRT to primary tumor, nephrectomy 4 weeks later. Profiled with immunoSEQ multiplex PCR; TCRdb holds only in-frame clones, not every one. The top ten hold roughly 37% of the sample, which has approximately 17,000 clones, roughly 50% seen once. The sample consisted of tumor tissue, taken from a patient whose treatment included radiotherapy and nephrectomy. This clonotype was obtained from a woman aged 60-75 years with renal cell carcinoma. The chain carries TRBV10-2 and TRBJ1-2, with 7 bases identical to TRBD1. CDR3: CASSPGQHYGYTF. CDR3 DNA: TGCGCCAGCAGTCCGGGACAGCACTATGGCTACACCTTC.